This T cell receptor beta chain was identified during a study of beta chain features in type 1 diabetes. Broader study findings: Whether TCRB rearrangement is influenced by HLA type went unresolved here.

Regarding this clone: Its antigen is undetermined.

The J segment lost 6 bases and the V segment lost 5 bases, leaving 2 bases of the junction unmatched. Germline assignment: CDR1 SGHVS and CDR2 FNYEAQ. This CDR3 is built from 12 residues. The study reverse transcribed the entire isolated RNA, so it sequenced expressed TCRB transcripts. Profiled with immunoSEQ multiplex PCR; TCRdb holds only in-frame clones, not every one. This table has around 500,000 clones, roughly an eighth appearing once. This sequence joins TRBV7-6 and TRBJ2-7; 9 bases line up with TRBD1. This clonotype was sampled from a woman in her late teens or twenties in good health. The sample was naive CD4+ T cells from blood. CDR3 sequence: CASSLTGGEQYF. As DNA, the CDR3 is TGTGCCAGCAGCCTGACAGGGGGCGAGCAGTACTTC.